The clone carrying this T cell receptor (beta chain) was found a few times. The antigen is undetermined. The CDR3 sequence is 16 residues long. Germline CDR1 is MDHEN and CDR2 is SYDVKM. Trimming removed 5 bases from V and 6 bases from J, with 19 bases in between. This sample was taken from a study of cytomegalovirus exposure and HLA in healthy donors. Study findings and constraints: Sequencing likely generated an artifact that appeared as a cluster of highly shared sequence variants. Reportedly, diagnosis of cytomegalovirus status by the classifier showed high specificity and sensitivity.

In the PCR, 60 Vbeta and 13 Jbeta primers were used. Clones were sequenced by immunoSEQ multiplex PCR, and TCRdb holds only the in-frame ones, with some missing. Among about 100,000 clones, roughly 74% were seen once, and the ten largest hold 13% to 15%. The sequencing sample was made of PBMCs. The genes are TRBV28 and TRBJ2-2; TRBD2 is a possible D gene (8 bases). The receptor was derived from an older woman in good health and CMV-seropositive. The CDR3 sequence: CASSPRAGRGPGELFF. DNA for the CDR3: TGTGCCAGCAGTCCCCGCGCCGGGAGGGGGCCCGGGGAGCTGTTTTTT.